The clone carrying this TCR beta chain has a handful of counts. Its cognate antigen is unknown. This sample was included in a study of T cells after yellow fever vaccination. Background on the study: Fractions of limited cellularity were prepared by means of SMART-Seq v4 Ultra Low Input. Broader study findings: Clonotypes shared by both compartments, CD4 and CD8, made up a small share. After the booster, over 95% of CD4 and just over 85% of CD8 primary-response clones were re-detected.

In TCRdb, the 5' RACE reads were re-called with MiXCR into one record per CDR3 protein. The sample consists of some 160,000 distinct CDR3 sequences, 6% to 7.5% of them appearing once. This CDR3 region has 13 residues. Between the trimmed V and J ends, which lost 0 bases and 5 bases, there was a span of 5 bases. Germline V gene sequence: CDR1 SGHTA, CDR2 FQGNSA. This receptor was obtained from a man younger than 30 who received the YFV17D yellow fever vaccine. The rearrangement joins TRBV7-2 to TRBJ1-3; the D is unclear. Here the sequenced sample was CD4+ T cells sorted from PBMCs, taken around 5 days after the first yellow fever vaccination. CDR3 bases: TGTGCCAGCAGCTTAGCCGGGAGAAACACCATATATTTT. Its translation is CASSLAGRNTIYF.